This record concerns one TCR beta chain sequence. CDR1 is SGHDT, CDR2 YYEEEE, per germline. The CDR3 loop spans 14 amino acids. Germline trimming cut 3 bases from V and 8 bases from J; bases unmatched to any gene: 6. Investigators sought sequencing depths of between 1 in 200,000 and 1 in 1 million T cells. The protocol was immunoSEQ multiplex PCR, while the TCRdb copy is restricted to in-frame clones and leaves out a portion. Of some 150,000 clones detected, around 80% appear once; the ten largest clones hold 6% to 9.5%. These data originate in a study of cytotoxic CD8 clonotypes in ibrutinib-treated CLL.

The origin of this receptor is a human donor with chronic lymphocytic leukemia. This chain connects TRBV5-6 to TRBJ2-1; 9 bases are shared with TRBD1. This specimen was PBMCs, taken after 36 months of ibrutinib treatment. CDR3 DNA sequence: TGTGCCAGCAGCTCCGGGACAGGGTTCGATGAGCAGTTCTTC. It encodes CASSSGTGFDEQFF.